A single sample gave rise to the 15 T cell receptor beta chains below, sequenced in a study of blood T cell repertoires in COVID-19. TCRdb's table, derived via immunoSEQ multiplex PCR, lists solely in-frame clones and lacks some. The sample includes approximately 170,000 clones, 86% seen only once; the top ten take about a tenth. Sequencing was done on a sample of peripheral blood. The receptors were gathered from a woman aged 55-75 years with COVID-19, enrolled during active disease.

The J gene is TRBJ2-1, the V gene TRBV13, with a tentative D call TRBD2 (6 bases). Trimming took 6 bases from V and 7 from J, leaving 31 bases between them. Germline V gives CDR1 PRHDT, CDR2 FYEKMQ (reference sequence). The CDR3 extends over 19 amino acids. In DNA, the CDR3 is TGTGCCAGCAGTCCCTCCGGGACTCTCTCTAACCCATGGAGGAATGAGCAGTTCTTC. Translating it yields CASSPSGTLSNPWRNEQFF.

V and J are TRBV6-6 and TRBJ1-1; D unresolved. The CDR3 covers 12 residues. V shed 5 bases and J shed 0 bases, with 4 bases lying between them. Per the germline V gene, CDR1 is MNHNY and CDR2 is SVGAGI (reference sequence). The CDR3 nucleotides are TGTGCCAGCAGTCCCATGAACACTGAAGCTTTCTTT. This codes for CASSPMNTEAFF.

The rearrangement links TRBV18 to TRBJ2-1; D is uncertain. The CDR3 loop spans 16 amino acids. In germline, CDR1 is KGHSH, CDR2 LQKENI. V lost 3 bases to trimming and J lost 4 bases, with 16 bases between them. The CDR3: CASSPKHSPFYNEQFF. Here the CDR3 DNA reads TGTGCCAGCTCACCTAAACATTCACCCTTTTACAATGAGCAGTTCTTC.

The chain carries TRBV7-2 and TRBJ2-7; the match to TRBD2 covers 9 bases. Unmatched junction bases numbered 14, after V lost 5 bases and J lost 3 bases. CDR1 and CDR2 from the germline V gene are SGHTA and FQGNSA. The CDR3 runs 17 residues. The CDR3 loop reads CASSLTTVLSGSYEQYF. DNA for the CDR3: TGTGCCAGCAGCCTAACTACTGTCCTTAGCGGGAGCTACGAGCAGTACTTC.

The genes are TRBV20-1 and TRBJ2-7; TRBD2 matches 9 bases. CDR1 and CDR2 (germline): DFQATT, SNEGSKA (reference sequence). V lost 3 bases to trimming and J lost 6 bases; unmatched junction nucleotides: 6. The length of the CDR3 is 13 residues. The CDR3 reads CSASRREGAEQYF. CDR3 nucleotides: TGCAGTGCTAGTCGGCGGGAGGGTGCCGAGCAGTACTTC.

The CDR3 DNA reads TGTGCCAGCAGTGAATCGCGGACACTGAACACTGAAGCTTTCTTT. It encodes CASSESRTLNTEAFF. The J gene is TRBJ1-1, the V gene TRBV2; a weak D match, TRBD1 (5 bases). The V and J ends lost 2 bases and 0 bases respectively, with 10 bases between them. Germline V lookup: CDR1 SNHLY, CDR2 FYNNEI. The CDR3 has 15 residues.

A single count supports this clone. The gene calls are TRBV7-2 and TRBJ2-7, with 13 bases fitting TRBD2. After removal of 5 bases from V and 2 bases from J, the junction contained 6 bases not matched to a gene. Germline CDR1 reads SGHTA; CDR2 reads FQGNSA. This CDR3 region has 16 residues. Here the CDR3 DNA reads TGTGCCAGCAGCCCTGCCGGGACTAGCGGGACCTACGAGCAGTACTTC. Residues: CASSPAGTSGTYEQYF.

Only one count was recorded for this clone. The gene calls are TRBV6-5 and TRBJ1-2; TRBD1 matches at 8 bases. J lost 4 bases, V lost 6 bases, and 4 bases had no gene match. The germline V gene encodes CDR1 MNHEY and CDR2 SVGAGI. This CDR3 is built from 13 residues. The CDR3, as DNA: TGTGCCAGCAGACGAACAGGGGGCTATGGCTACACCTTC. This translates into CASRRTGGYGYTF.

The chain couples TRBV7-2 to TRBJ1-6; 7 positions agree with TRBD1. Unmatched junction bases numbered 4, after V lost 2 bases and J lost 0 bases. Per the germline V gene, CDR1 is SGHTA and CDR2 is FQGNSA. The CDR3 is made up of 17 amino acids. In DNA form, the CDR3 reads TGTGCCAGCAGCTTACGAGGGGGCTTCTCCTATAATTCACCCCTCCACTTT. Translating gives CASSLRGGFSYNSPLHF.

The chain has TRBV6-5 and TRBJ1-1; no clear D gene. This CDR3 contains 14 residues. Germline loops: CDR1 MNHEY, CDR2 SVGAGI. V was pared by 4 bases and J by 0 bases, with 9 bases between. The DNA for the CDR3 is TGTGCCAGCAGTTTTTCCACAATGAACACTGAAGCTTTCTTT. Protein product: CASSFSTMNTEAFF.

The CDR3 reads CASGAGTVNEKLFF. CDR3 sequence (DNA): TGTGCTAGTGGCGCCGGGACAGTTAATGAAAAACTGTTTTTT. The genes are TRBV12-5 and TRBJ1-4, with 7 bases that match TRBD1. The V gene end was trimmed by 6 bases and the J gene end by 4 bases; junction bases not matched to a gene: 5. The CDR3 contains 14 residues. Germline V gene data show CDR1 as LGHNT and CDR2 as FRNRAP.

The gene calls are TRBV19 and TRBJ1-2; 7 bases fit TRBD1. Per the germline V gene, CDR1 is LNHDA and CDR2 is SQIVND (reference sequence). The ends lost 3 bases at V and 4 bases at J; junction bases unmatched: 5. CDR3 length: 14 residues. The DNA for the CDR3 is TGTGCCAGTAGTATGACGGGACAGCTCTATGGCTACACCTTC. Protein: CASSMTGQLYGYTF.

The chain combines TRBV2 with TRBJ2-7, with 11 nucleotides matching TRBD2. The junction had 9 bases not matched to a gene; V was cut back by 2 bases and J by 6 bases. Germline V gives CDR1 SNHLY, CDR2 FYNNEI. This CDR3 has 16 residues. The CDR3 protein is CASSERLAGPFVEQYF. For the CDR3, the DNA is TGTGCCAGCAGTGAAAGACTAGCGGGGCCCTTCGTCGAGCAGTACTTC.

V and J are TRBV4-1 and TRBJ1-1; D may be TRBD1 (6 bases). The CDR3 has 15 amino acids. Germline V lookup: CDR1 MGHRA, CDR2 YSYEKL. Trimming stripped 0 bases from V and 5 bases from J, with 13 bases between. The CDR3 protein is CASSQDRRGGTEAFF. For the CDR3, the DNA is TGCGCCAGCAGCCAAGATCGGAGGGGGGGGACTGAAGCTTTCTTT.

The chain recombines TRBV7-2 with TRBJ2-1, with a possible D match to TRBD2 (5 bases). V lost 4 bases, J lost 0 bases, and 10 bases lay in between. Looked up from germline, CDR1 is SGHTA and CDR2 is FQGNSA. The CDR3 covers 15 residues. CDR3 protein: CASSSLGSSYNEQFF. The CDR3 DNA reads TGTGCCAGCAGCTCCCTTGGGAGCTCCTACAATGAGCAGTTCTTC.